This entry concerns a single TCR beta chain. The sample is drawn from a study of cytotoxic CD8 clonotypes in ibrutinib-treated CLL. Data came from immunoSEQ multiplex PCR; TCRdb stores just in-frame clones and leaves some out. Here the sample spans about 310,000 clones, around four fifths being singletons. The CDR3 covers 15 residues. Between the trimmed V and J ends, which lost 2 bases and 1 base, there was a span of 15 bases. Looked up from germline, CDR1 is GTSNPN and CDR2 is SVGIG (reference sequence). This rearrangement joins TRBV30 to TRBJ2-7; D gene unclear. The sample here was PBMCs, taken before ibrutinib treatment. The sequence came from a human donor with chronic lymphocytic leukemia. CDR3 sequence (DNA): TGTGCCTGGAGTACCAGGTGGCCTGGGTCCTACGAGCAGTACTTC. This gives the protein CAWSTRWPGSYEQYF.